This T cell receptor beta chain was sequenced in a study of blood T cell repertoires in COVID-19. Across the whole study: Material from acute and convalescent COVID-19 was sourced from the United States, Italy and Spain. From T cells, B-cell-depleted T cells, or PBMCs came the material, which was cDNA or gDNA.

From germline, CDR1 is MNHEY and CDR2 SVGAGI. The ends were cut back, 5 bases at V and 7 bases at J, with 6 bases in the middle. This CDR3 is built from 12 residues. Recruited during active infection, patients (from Seattle) were subsequently followed longitudinally. In the authors' workflow: Estimates of nucleated cell counts were drawn from the amplification of reference gene primers. Clones were sequenced by immunoSEQ multiplex PCR, and TCRdb holds only the in-frame ones, with some missing. D and trimming come from the DNA, and the V and J calls and clone size come from that table. The sample has about 170,000 clones; around nine tenths are singletons.

What was sequenced was peripheral blood. The TCR was taken from a woman of 80 years or more with COVID-19, enrolled during active disease. This chain links TRBV6-5 with TRBJ1-6, with D unresolved. This chain's CDR3 is CASSIPNSPLHF. In nucleotides, the CDR3 is TGTGCCAGCAGTATCCCGAATTCACCCCTCCACTTT.